This T cell receptor delta chain was identified during a study of gamma-delta chains in newborns, infants, children. This CDR3 has 19 residues. Looked up from germline, CDR1 is GEAIGNYY and CDR2 is EKD. TCRdb re-called the reads using CATT. The sample consists of about 4,500 delta-chain clones, approximately 3% of them appearing once. Points on this clone: An end of the junction differs from the germline gene, which may be a read error. This sample also contains other DNA sequences that code for the same CDR3.

The J gene is TRDJ3, the V gene TRDV2; 7 positions agree with TRDD3. The sequenced sample consisted of blood. The clonotype comes from a child who was a newborn, infant or young child, either healthy, febrile or measles-vaccinated (not recorded which). Here the CDR3 DNA reads TGTGCCTGTGACACCGCTGGGGGCCCCAGCTCCTGGGACACCCGGCAGATGTTTTTC. Translating gives CACDTAGGPSSWDTRQMFF.